A selection of T cell receptor beta chains follows, all from one sample in a study of blood T cell repertoires in COVID-19. TCRdb keeps only in-frame clones here, not all; method: immunoSEQ multiplex PCR. The repertoire holds roughly 45,000 clones, with 70% to 85% as singletons. Sequencing was performed on peripheral blood. These receptors all stem from a man aged 45-65 years with active COVID-19. Each CDR3 is given with its conserved first and last residue. D genes are given only for firm matches. Clone size is shown for a subset of rows, as once, few, many or a class of expanded clone.

>TRBV28|.|TRBJ1-1|.
TGTGCCAGCAGTTTCAGTGCAGGGAACACTGAAGCTTTCTTT
CASSFSAGNTEAFF
>TRBV11-2|.|TRBJ1-2|TRBD1
TGTGCCAGCAGCAGGGGACAGTATGGCTACACCTTC
CASSRGQYGYTF
>TRBV29-1|.|TRBJ2-1|TRBD1
TGCAGCGTTGGACACAGGGGTATCTACAATGAGCAGTTCTTC
CSVGHRGIYNEQFF
>TRBV28|.|TRBJ2-1|.
TGTGCCAGCAGTTTTAGGGGGGGGGTTGAGCAGTTCTTC
CASSFRGGVEQFF
>TRBV29-1|medium-sized|TRBJ1-2|.
TGCAGCGTTGAAGTTCTTCGGGGGTATGGCTACACCTTC
CSVEVLRGYGYTF
>TRBV10-2|once|TRBJ1-2|.
TGCGCCAGCTCAGCGGGTGATGGCTACACCTTC
CASSAGDGYTF
>TRBV5-6|.|TRBJ2-6|.
TGTGCCAGCAGCCCCGTTTACTCTGGGGCCAACGTCCTGACTTTC
CASSPVYSGANVLTF
>TRBV20-1|.|TRBJ1-6|.
TGCAGTGCTAGTACAGTGTCGAGCTCCTATAATTCACCCCTCCACTTT
CSASTVSSSYNSPLHF
>TRBV29-1|.|TRBJ2-6|.
TGCAGCGTTGTAAACAGGGGGGGCTCTGGGGCCAACGTCCTGACTTTC
CSVVNRGGSGANVLTF
>TRBV7-9|.|TRBJ2-5|TRBD2
TGTGCCAGCAGGGCTTTGGGGGAGGGTGCGAAGGAGACCCAGTACTTC
CASRALGEGAKETQYF
>TRBV7-9|once|TRBJ2-1|TRBD2
TGTGCCAGCAGCTTAGCGGGACTAGCGGGGGAGTATGAGCAGTTCTTC
CASSLAGLAGEYEQFF
>TRBV24-1|.|TRBJ2-1|TRBD2
TGTGCCACCAGTGGTAGACTAGCGGGGGACAATGAGCAGTTCTTC
CATSGRLAGDNEQFF
>TRBV11-2|.|TRBJ2-7|.
TGTGCCAGCAGCTTAGGCGGCAACATAGACGAGCAGTACTTC
CASSLGGNIDEQYF